This TCR beta chain was recovered during a study of shared clonotypes between healthy human individuals (dated by TCRdb to 2019 to 2021). General notes on the study: Three men and a couple of women, aged 18 to 49 years, made up the cohort. For each donor, CD4 naive and CD4 memory were each given three plates, CD8 naive was given two plates, and CD8 memory was given one plate. To estimate repertoire size and how much clonotype sharing occurs between individuals, the study deeply sequenced the blood TCR repertoires of several healthy adults. To increase sequencing depth and limit assay-specific biases, different laboratories used diverse techniques to prepare libraries and sequence TCR repertoires. Leukapheresis yielded between about 0.8 and 9.5 billion PBMCs per donor.

Donors were healthy HIV-negative adults with no recently reported acute infections or vaccinations. Every donor was a Caucasian adult living in Nashville, Tennessee, USA. CD4+ T cells were enriched by magnetic negative selection, after which naive cells were positively selected on CD45RA and the negative fraction was taken as the memory subset. Blood was collected by leukapheresis, and PBMCs were isolated by Ficoll-Histopaque density gradient centrifugation and then cryopreserved in liquid nitrogen vapor phase. Analytical flow cytometry was used to check the purity and quantity of each magnetically sorted T cell population. Genomic DNA was isolated from every sorted fraction and measured by UV absorbance on a Nanodrop 2000c. The study at large found these results: When several donors were compared, the shared fraction of clonotypes was about 5.2% for naive CD4, roughly 3.4% for naive CD8, 2% to 2.5% for memory CD4, and 0.35% to 0.4% for memory CD8. Clonotypes shared by all four sorted-subset donors showed higher generation probabilities than non-shared clonotypes. Naive subsets generally had larger estimated clonotype richness than memory subsets. The genetic and exposure-history diversity represented was limited by the small number of donors. Sampling was restricted to blood, and TCR repertoires in tissue are likely to differ from TCR repertoires in blood. Based on pairwise subsampling, the degree of clonotype sharing among donors was expected to be affected by sequencing depth. Even with the large sequencing depth, rarefaction of the sorted-subset datasets indicated that sequencing was incomplete.

Using the deep immunoSEQ assay, multiplex PCR amplified TCR CDR3 regions from genomic DNA. Extracted genomic DNA from each cell subset was distributed evenly across all wells of several immunoSEQ 96-well plates, and each plate was treated as a replicate. For sorted subsets, roughly 200 ng of genomic DNA, equivalent to 25,000 to 35,000 T cell genomes, went into each replicate PCR. Purified libraries were measured with a Qubit 3.0 fluorometer, size-checked on a Bioanalyzer 2100, and measured again with the KAPA Library Quantification kit. Every immunoSEQ 96-well plate was sequenced on a separate single-read 150-cycle Illumina NextSeq 550 flow cell. The source study handled its data this way. Because only junctional sequences without quality scores were contained in the immunoSEQ output, filtering matching that applied to full-length reads could not be performed. Sequences were annotated with PyIR, a Python wrapper for IgBLAST v1.9, and V/J genes and CDR3 were assigned using IMGT germline references. Reads were filtered out if the reads had weak V/J assignments (E-value above 1e-6), no CDR3, stop codons, out-of-frame junctions, or ambiguous translated residues. V3J clonotypes were defined by identical inferred V gene, J gene, and CDR3 amino acid sequence. To compute the percentage overlap between repertoires, the number of shared unique clonotypes was divided by the size of the smaller repertoire. RTK rarefaction, the Chao1 estimator, and Recon v2.1 estimates of unobserved clonotypes were used to assess repertoire richness. For all TCRbeta clonotypes obtained by the gDNA method from a few donors, generation probabilities were computed with OLGA. The immuneACCESS repertoire file appears here via TCRdb, limited to in-frame rearrangements. These files lack a portion of the clones; in checked studies, under half of the deficit traces to unresolved V genes, and the cause of the others is not known. That table gives V, J and clone size, and the DNA gave D and trimming. This sample lists 2,500,000 or so clones; approximately 90% were detected once. The biggest ten clones account for roughly 0.15% of the sample.

Turning to this clone: This clone's antigen is unknown. Base qualities are not recorded, but no much larger clone differs from it by a single base.

This TCR derives from a man aged 18-30 years in good health. The specimen sequenced was naive CD4+ T cells sorted from blood. The label giving this sample's cell subset or site can be read as: CD45RA+ positively selected.

In nucleotide form, the sequence is TGTGCCATCAGTGGGACAGGCCCCTACGAGCAGTACTTC. This encodes CAISGTGPYEQYF. The rearrangement combines TRBV10-3 with TRBJ2-7; 7 nucleotides in the junction match TRBD1. Looking up the germline V gene yields CDR1 ENHRY and CDR2 SYGVKD. Reading from cysteine to phenylalanine, the CDR3 counts 13 amino acids. The retained sequence is limited to the CDR3, 39 bases, with the frame set at the first base. V is trimmed back by 4 bases and J by 2 bases, and the junction contains 2 bases that no gene match accounts for.